One sample yielded the 21 T cell receptor beta chains listed below, sequenced in a study of cytomegalovirus exposure and HLA in healthy donors. PCR involved 60 Vbeta and 13 Jbeta primers. Only in-frame clones appear in the TCRdb table, and some are missing; sequencing was by immunoSEQ multiplex PCR. Among 210,000 or so clones listed, 70% to 80% were seen once. Sequencing used PBMCs. The receptor source for this set is a middle-aged man in good health and CMV-seronegative.

Worth noting for this clone: Different DNA sequences within this sample yield the same CDR3. V and J are TRBV6-1 and TRBJ1-5; D is possibly TRBD1 (5 bases). Germline CDR1 is MNHNS and CDR2 is SASEGT. Deletions cut 1 base from V and 4 bases from J, with 8 bases between. The CDR3 consists of 14 residues. The CDR3: CASSEGAGNQPQHF. DNA of the CDR3: TGTGCCAGCAGTGAAGGGGCAGGGAATCAGCCCCAGCATTTT.

This clone was counted between two and nine times. The genes are TRBV2 and TRBJ2-5, with D possibly matching TRBD2 (6 bases). There are 13 residues in the CDR3. Per germline, CDR1 SNHLY and CDR2 FYNNEI. Between the trimmed V and J ends, which lost 0 bases and 4 bases, there was a span of 6 bases. CDR3 region: CASSEAGGETQYF. The CDR3 DNA reads TGTGCCAGCAGTGAAGCGGGGGGAGAGACCCAGTACTTC.

In the case of this clone: At one of its ends the junction is not consistent with the germline gene, which may arise from a read error. This chain uses TRBV10-1 with TRBJ2-5; D unresolved. Germline V gene data show CDR1 as WNHNN and CDR2 as SYGVQD (reference sequence). The CDR3 totals 13 residues. CDR3 region: CATSRDFQETQYF. Written as DNA, the CDR3 is TGCGCCACCAGTAGAGACTTCCAAGAGACCCAGTACTTC.

The V and J genes are TRBV7-9 and TRBJ1-2; 11 bases match TRBD1. The ends lost 5 bases at V and 3 bases at J; junction bases unmatched: 5. This CDR3 spans 15 amino acids. Germline assignment: CDR1 SEHNR and CDR2 FQNEAQ (reference sequence). CDR3 bases: TGTGCCAGCAGCACCGGACAGGGGGCCTACTATGGCTACACCTTC. It specifies CASSTGQGAYYGYTF.

This chain links TRBV29-1 with TRBJ1-1; 7 nucleotides line up with TRBD1. This CDR3 comprises 16 residues. CDR1 and CDR2 (germline): SQVTM, ANQGSEA. J was trimmed by 1 base and V by 3 bases; bases with no gene match: 11. Here the CDR3 reads CSVEGRGRGKNTEAFF. The CDR3 region has the DNA TGCAGCGTTGAGGGTAGGGGCAGGGGGAAGAACACTGAAGCTTTCTTT.

The chain uses TRBV11-2 and TRBJ2-1; D is possibly TRBD2 (6 bases). Trimming left V 10 bases short and J 5 bases short, with 21 bases between. The CDR3 loop spans 15 amino acids. Germline loops: CDR1 SGHAT, CDR2 FQNNGV. CDR3 DNA sequence: TGTGCCACCTCCCGAGCTGCGGGGAGAGACAATGAGCAGTTCTTC. Translation: CATSRAAGRDNEQFF.

The rearrangement joins TRBV9 to TRBJ1-3, with a weak D call TRBD1 (6 bases). The CDR3 is made up of 16 amino acids. Germline CDR1 SGDLS, CDR2 YYNGEE. V dropped 3 bases and J dropped 0 bases, with 13 bases sitting between them. CDR3 loop: CASSDTGSHSGNTIYF. In DNA form, the CDR3 reads TGTGCCAGCAGCGACACAGGGAGCCACTCTGGAAACACCATATATTTT. Together with reference TRBV9 and TRBJ1-3, the CDR3 gives the full variable domain: DSGVTQTPKHLITATGQRVTLRCSPRSGDLSVYWYQQSLDQGLQFLIQYYNGEERAKGNILERFSAQQFPDLHSELNLSSLELGDSALYFCASSDTGSHSGNTIYFGEGSWLTVV.

J is TRBJ2-1 and V is TRBV27; weak D call: TRBD2 (6 bases). V was cut by 2 bases and J by 9 bases, with 17 bases left in between. The germline CDR1 and CDR2 sequences are MNHEY and SMNVEV (reference sequence). The CDR3 is made up of 15 amino acids. CDR3 protein: CASSLGTSLAAEQFF. The CDR3 DNA reads as TGTGCCAGCAGTTTAGGGACTTCGTTGGCTGCTGAGCAGTTCTTC.

The gene calls are TRBV13 and TRBJ2-7, with TRBD1 identical over 8 bases. Germline CDR1 reads PRHDT; CDR2 reads FYEKMQ (reference sequence). The CDR3 spans 15 residues. V lost 4 bases and J lost 2; bases outside the gene matches: 7. The CDR3 DNA is TGTGCCAGCAGCTCCTCGGACAGGGCGGCCTACGAGCAGTACTTC. Translating it yields CASSSSDRAAYEQYF.

This chain joins TRBV5-1 and TRBJ1-1; TRBD1 agrees at 7 bases. J gave up 5 bases and V 5 bases, and 12 bases lay outside the gene matches. Per germline, CDR1 SGHRS and CDR2 YFSETQ. The CDR3 has 15 residues. The CDR3 DNA reads as TGCGCCAGCAGGGAAACAGGGGAAGAAGGAACTGAAGCTTTCTTT. Translating gives CASRETGEEGTEAFF.

V gene TRBV28 combines with J gene TRBJ2-1, with 10 bases aligning to TRBD1. Germline values: CDR1 MDHEN, CDR2 SYDVKM. This CDR3 region has 14 residues. Losses at the gene ends were 5 bases for V and 13 bases for J; bases not matched to a gene: 11. CDR3 loop: CASSGTSGTGDQFF. The CDR3 region has the DNA TGTGCCAGCAGTGGTACCTCCGGGACAGGGGATCAGTTCTTC.

The rearrangement joins TRBV5-1 to TRBJ2-7; 11 nucleotides agree with TRBD2. Germline CDR1 reads SGHRS; CDR2 reads YFSETQ. After removal of 1 base from V and 5 bases from J, the junction contained 8 bases not matched to a gene. The CDR3 totals 16 residues. CDR3 DNA: TGCGCCAGCAGCTTGCCCCATAGCGGGAGGGTCGACGAGCAGTACTTC. As protein: CASSLPHSGRVDEQYF.

This chain joins TRBV5-1 and TRBJ2-5; 11 bases are shared with TRBD2. The CDR3 contains 16 residues. V gave up 3 bases and J gave up 5 bases; unmatched junction bases: 9. Germline V CDR1 and CDR2: SGHRS, YFSETQ. This CDR3 reads CASSSLPTSGTETQYF. The CDR3 DNA reads as TGCGCCAGCAGCTCCCTCCCGACTAGCGGGACGGAGACCCAGTACTTC.

In this sample, this clone turned up once. The chain has TRBV6-5 and TRBJ1-5; 8 positions match TRBD1. The CDR3 extends over 14 amino acids. CDR1 is MNHEY, CDR2 SVGAGI, per germline. The J segment lost 2 bases and the V segment lost 10 bases, leaving 7 bases of the junction unmatched. The CDR3 DNA reads as TGTGCCACAGGGGGCTCTGGTGGCAATCAGCCCCAGCATTTT. It specifies CATGGSGGNQPQHF.

The chain uses TRBV5-4 and TRBJ2-3, with TRBD2 identical over 7 bases. The J segment lost 0 bases and the V segment lost 7 bases, leaving 8 bases of the junction unmatched. The CDR3 runs to 15 residues. The V gene's germline CDR1 is SGHNT and CDR2 YYREEE (reference sequence). CDR3 coding DNA: TGTGCCAGCTTTCCCGGGGGGTATAGCACAGATACGCAGTATTTT. It codes for CASFPGGYSTDTQYF.

The chain's CDR3 is CASVTPGRNTGELFF. The CDR3 DNA is TGTGCCAGCGTAACCCCCGGGAGGAACACCGGGGAGCTGTTTTTT. V and J are TRBV6-1 and TRBJ2-2, with D perhaps matching TRBD2 (6 bases). The CDR3 consists of 15 residues. Per germline, CDR1 MNHNS and CDR2 SASEGT. Trimming took 8 bases from V and 1 from J, leaving 14 bases between them.

This sequence joins TRBV13 and TRBJ2-3, with a weak D call TRBD2 (5 bases). V was pared by 2 bases and J by 6 bases, with 15 bases between. There are 15 residues in the CDR3. CDR1 and CDR2 (germline): PRHDT, FYEKMQ (reference sequence). The CDR3 region is CASSLRTRSGDTQYF. In DNA, the CDR3 is TGTGCCAGCAGCTTAAGAACCAGGTCGGGGGATACGCAGTATTTT.

This clone was observed a single time. The chain is built from TRBV6-9 and TRBJ2-7, with 9 bases fitting TRBD1. The CDR3 is 14 residues long. Germline V gene sequence: CDR1 MNHGY, CDR2 SVAAGI. Germline trimming cut 7 bases from V and 1 base from J; bases unmatched to any gene: 5. In DNA form, the CDR3 reads TGTGCCAGCACTCGGACAGGGGATTCCTACGAGCAGTACTTC. It translates to CASTRTGDSYEQYF.

J is TRBJ1-2 and V is TRBV6-5, with no clear D. The CDR3 covers 12 residues. CDR1 and CDR2 (germline): MNHEY, SVGAGI. Trimming cost V 4 bases and J 5 bases, with 8 bases left between them. The CDR3 protein is CASSSPGYGYTF. As DNA, the CDR3 is TGTGCCAGCAGTTCCCCGGGGTATGGCTACACCTTC.

CDR3 nucleotides: TGTGCCAGCACCGCCGCGGGGAGCGGCGAGCAGTACTTC. This encodes CASTAAGSGEQYF. The rearrangement joins TRBV6-5 to TRBJ2-7; D perhaps matches TRBD2 (6 bases). This CDR3 has 13 amino acids. Germline V lookup: CDR1 MNHEY, CDR2 SVGAGI. V lost 7 bases, J lost 6 bases, and 16 bases lay in between.

This chain connects TRBV12-5 to TRBJ2-1; 13 nucleotides align to TRBD2. Germline loops: CDR1 LGHNT, CDR2 FRNRAP. The V gene end was trimmed by 0 bases and the J gene end by 8 bases; junction bases not matched to a gene: 7. The length of the CDR3 is 17 residues. The CDR3 region is CASGLVLGTSGVDEQFF. The DNA for the CDR3 is TGTGCTAGTGGTTTGGTACTAGGGACTAGCGGGGTGGATGAGCAGTTCTTC.